This TCR beta chain was found in a study of T-cell reconstitution after alpha-beta-depleted transplantation in children. This CDR3 has 16 residues. V was cut by 6 bases and J by 7 bases, with 25 bases left in between. CDR1 SGHRS and CDR2 YFSETQ come from the germline V gene. This clonotype was counted many times. It was with unique molecular identifiers that the TCRbeta library was prepared. TCRdb re-called the PCR reads through MiXCR, storing one row per CDR3 protein. This repertoire shows a few hundred thousand distinct CDR3 sequences, about 11% found once; its top ten account for approximately 5%. This chain uses TRBV5-1 with TRBJ1-2; TRBD1 is a possible D gene (6 bases). The sequence was collected from a human donor who donated a stem cell graft to a child with acute myeloid leukemia. The material sequenced was PBMCs from the stem cell graft donor, taken from the stem cell graft. The chain's CDR3 is CASMSTTGSAYVGYTF. As DNA, the CDR3 is TGCGCCAGCATGTCCACCACAGGGTCCGCTTATGTTGGCTACACCTTC.